This TCR beta chain originates from a study of patients and donors after allogeneic stem cell transplantation. TCRdb processed the RT-PCR reads anew with MiXCR; each CDR3 protein has one entry. Among 200,000 to 250,000 distinct CDR3 sequences, 13% to 15% were seen once, and the ten largest hold 9.5% to 13%. Between the trimmed V and J ends, which lost 6 bases and 4 bases, there was a span of 18 bases. Germline CDR1 is MNHEY and CDR2 is SMNVEV (reference sequence). This CDR3 has 15 residues. This clonotype was seen a handful of times. The source material was blood, either unsorted or a sorted T cell fraction (not recorded which). The rearrangement uses TRBV27 and TRBJ1-2; D is unresolved. The receptor comes from a human donor who was either an allogeneic HSCT recipient or a stem cell or donor lymphocyte infusion donor (not recorded which). It is not recorded whose cells these are; they may come from a transplant donor. This CDR3 is CASSRAGKSGYGYTF. The CDR3 nucleotides read TGTGCCAGCAGCCGCGCCGGGAAAAGCGGCTATGGCTACACCTTC.